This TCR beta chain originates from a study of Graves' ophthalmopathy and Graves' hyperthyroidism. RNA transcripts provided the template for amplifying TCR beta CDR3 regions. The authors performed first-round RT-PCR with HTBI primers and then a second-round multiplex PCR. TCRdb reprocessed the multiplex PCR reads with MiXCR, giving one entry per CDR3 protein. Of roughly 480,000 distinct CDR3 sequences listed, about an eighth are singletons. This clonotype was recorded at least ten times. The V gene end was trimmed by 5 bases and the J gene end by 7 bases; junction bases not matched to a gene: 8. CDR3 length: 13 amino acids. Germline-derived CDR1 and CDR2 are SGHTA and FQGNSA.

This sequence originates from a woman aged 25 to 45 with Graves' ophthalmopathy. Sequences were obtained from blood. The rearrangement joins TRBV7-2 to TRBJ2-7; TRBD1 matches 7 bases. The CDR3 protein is CASSPRQGGEQYF. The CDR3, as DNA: TGTGCCAGCAGCCCCAGACAGGGCGGGGAGCAGTACTTC.